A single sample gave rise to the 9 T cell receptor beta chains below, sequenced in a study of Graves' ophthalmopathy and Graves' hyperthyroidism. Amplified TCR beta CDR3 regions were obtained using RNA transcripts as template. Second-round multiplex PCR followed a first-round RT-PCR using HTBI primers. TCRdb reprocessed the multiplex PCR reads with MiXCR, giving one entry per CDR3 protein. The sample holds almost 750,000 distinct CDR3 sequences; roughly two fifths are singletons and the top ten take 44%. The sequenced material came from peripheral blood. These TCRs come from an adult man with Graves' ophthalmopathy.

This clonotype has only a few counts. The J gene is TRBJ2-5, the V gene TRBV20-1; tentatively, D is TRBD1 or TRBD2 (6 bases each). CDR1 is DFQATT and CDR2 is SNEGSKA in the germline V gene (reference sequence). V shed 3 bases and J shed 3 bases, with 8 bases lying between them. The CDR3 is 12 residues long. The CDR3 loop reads CSASGGEETQYF. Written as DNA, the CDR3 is TGCAGTGCTAGCGGGGGCGAAGAGACCCAGTACTTC.

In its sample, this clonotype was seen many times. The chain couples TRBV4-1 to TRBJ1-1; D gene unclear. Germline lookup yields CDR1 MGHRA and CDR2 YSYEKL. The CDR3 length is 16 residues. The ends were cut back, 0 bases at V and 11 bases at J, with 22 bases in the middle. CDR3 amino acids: CASSQESAAVRWRAFF. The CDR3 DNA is TGCGCCAGCAGCCAAGAATCCGCGGCAGTGAGATGGCGCGCTTTCTTT.

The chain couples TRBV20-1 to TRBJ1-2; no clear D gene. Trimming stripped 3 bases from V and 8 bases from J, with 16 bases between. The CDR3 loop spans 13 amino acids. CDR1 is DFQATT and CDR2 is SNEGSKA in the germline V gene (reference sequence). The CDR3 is CSASESWAEGYTF. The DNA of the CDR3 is TGCAGTGCTAGCGAGTCCTGGGCAGAAGGCTACACCTTC.

DNA for the CDR3: TGCAGCGTTGAAGAGAGGGACAGGTACCAAGAGACCCAGTACTTC. It codes for CSVEERDRYQETQYF. V and J are TRBV29-1 and TRBJ2-5; 8 bases line up with TRBD1. This CDR3 has 15 amino acids. Germline V gene data show CDR1 as SQVTM and CDR2 as ANQGSEA. With V trimmed by 0 bases and J by 0 bases, 3 bases remained unmatched.

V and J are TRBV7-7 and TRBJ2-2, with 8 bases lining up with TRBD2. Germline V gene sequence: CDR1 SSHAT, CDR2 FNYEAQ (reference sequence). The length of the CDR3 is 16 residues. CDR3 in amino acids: CALDPGTRLGVGELFF. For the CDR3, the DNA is TGTGCTTTAGACCCCGGGACTAGGCTTGGGGTCGGGGAGCTGTTTTTT.

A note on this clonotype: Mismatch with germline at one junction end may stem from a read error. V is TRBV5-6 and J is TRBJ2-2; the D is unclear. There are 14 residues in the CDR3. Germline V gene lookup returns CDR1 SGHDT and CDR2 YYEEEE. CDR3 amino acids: CASSPQWNTGELFF. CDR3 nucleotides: TGCGCCAGCAGCCCCCAGTGGAACACCGGGGAGCTGTTTTTT.

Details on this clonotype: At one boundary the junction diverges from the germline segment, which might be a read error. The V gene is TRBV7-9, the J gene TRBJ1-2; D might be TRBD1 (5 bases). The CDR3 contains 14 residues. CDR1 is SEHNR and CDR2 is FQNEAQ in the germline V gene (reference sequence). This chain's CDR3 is CAGSLSGPHYGYTF. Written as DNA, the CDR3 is TGTGCCGGCAGCTTGTCGGGGCCCCACTATGGCTACACCTTC.

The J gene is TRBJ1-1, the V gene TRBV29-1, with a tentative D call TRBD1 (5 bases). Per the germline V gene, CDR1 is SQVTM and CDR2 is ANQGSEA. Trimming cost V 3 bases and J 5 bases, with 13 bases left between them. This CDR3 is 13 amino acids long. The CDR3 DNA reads TGCAGCGTTGAGGCAGGGACGGTGACTGAAGCTTTCTTT. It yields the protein CSVEAGTVTEAFF.

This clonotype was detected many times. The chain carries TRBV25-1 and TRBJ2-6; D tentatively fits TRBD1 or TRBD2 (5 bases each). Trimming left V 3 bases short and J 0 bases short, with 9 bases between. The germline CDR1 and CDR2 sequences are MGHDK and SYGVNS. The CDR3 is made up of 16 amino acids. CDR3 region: CASSEGRASGANVLTF. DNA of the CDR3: TGTGCCAGCAGTGAGGGACGGGCCTCTGGGGCCAACGTCCTGACTTTC.